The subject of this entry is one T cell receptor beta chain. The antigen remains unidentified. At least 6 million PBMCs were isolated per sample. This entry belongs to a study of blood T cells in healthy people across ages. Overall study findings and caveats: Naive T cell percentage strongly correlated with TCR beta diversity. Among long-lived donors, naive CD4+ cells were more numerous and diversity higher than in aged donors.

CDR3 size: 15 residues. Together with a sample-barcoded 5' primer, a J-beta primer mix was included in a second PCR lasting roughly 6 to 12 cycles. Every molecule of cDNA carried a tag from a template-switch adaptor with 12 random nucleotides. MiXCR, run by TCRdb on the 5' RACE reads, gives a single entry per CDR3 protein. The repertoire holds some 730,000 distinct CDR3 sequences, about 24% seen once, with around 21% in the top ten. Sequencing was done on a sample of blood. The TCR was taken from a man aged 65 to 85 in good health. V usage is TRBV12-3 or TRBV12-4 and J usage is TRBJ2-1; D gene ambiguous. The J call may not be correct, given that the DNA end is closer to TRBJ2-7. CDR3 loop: CASSTSDGLTYEQYF. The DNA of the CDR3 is TGTGCCAGCAGTACCTCGGACGGGCTTACGTACGAGCAGTACTTC.